This entry lists 28 T cell receptor beta chains sequenced from one sample in a study of response to subunit inactivated influenza vaccine. Using its own MiXCR run on the RT-PCR reads, TCRdb lists one record per CDR3 protein. The sample carries 150,000 to 200,000 distinct CDR3 sequences, about 12% recorded once. These data also formed part of another study, on T cells expressing NK-cell markers. That work adds: 5'RACE template switching with UMIs generated TCR beta cDNA.

Here the sequenced sample was CD8+ T cells sorted from PBMCs, taken roughly 12 days after vaccination. These TCRs come from a man in his forties or fifties who received an inactivated influenza vaccine.

This clonotype was seen at least ten times. This rearrangement joins TRBV5-1 to TRBJ1-1, with D possibly TRBD1 on 5 matching bases. The CDR3 length is 15 residues. The V end lost 4 bases, the J end lost 1 base, and 14 bases lay between the germline ends. Germline CDR1 and CDR2: SGHRS and YFSETQ. Written as DNA, the CDR3 is TGCGCCAGCAGCCAAGGGGAGAGCTCGAACACTGAAGCTTTCTTT. This gives the protein CASSQGESSNTEAFF.

This clonotype was recorded at least ten times. This chain connects TRBV12-3 or TRBV12-4 to TRBJ2-1, with a possible D match to TRBD2 (5 bases). The CDR3 is 13 amino acids. The V end was cut by 5 bases, the J end by 7 bases, with 12 bases between. In DNA, the CDR3 is TGTGCCAGCAGTGTGGGCGGACTTAATGAGCAGTTCTTC. Protein sequence: CASSVGGLNEQFF.

This chain uses TRBV9 with TRBJ2-2; 9 nucleotides agree with TRBD2. V was pared by 0 bases and J by 3 bases, with 12 bases of the junction left unmatched. Germline V lookup: CDR1 SGDLS, CDR2 YYNGEE. This CDR3 comprises 19 residues. The CDR3 sequence is CASSVGFAGGIPHTGELFF. The CDR3 DNA reads TGTGCCAGCAGCGTAGGTTTCGCGGGGGGGATCCCCCACACCGGGGAGCTGTTTTTT.

This clonotype was found a few times. The CDR3 nucleotides read TGTGCCAGCAGCTTAGTAGTGACATTGAACACTGAAGCTTTCTTT. Its translation is CASSLVVTLNTEAFF. The chain recombines TRBV7-9 with TRBJ1-1; D unresolved. The CDR3 contains 15 residues. Germline V CDR1 and CDR2: SEHNR, FQNEAQ (reference sequence). Deletions cut 1 base from V and 0 bases from J, with 9 bases between.

A few counts support this clonotype. The V and J genes are TRBV4-1 and TRBJ1-3, with D unclear. Trimming shortened V by 0 bases and J by 0 bases, and 9 bases separated the two germline ends. The germline CDR1 and CDR2 sequences are MGHRA and YSYEKL. CDR3 length: 16 amino acids. The CDR3 protein is CASSQESRPSGNTIYF. CDR3 nucleotide sequence: TGCGCCAGCAGCCAAGAGTCGAGACCCTCTGGAAACACCATATATTTT.

The chain uses TRBV28 and TRBJ2-1, with a weak D call TRBD1 (6 bases). The germline V and J ends were trimmed by 6 bases and 4 bases, with 19 bases remaining between them. Germline V lookup: CDR1 MDHEN, CDR2 SYDVKM. The CDR3 length is 16 residues. CDR3 nucleotide sequence: TGTGCCAGCAGGCGGTTGGGCAGGGGACCTTACAATGAGCAGTTCTTC. This sequence encodes CASRRLGRGPYNEQFF. Looking up the rest from reference TRBV28 and TRBJ2-1 gives the full variable domain: DVKVTQSSRYLVKRTGEKVFLECVQDMDHENMFWYRQDPGLGLRLIYFSYDVKMKEKGDIPEGYSVSREKKERFSLILESASTNQTSMYLCASRRLGRGPYNEQFFGPGTRLTVL.

CDR3 nucleotides: TGTGCCAGCAGTTACGCCGCGGACACTGAAGCTTTCTTT. Translation: CASSYAADTEAFF. V is TRBV6-5 and J is TRBJ1-1; no definite D call. Trimming removed 2 bases at V and 3 bases at J, with 7 bases between. This CDR3 has 13 amino acids. The V gene's germline CDR1 is MNHEY and CDR2 SVGAGI.

The J gene is TRBJ1-2, the V gene TRBV2, with a tentative D call TRBD1 (5 bases). Per germline, CDR1 SNHLY and CDR2 FYNNEI. The CDR3 has 11 residues. The V and J ends lost 6 bases and 14 bases respectively, with 16 bases between them. CDR3 in amino acids: CASRGHSGETF. CDR3 coding DNA: TGTGCCAGCAGAGGACATTCCGGAGAAACCTTC. Variable domain in full (rest from reference TRBV2 and TRBJ1-2): EPEVTQTPSHQVTQMGQEVILRCVPISNHLYFYWYRQILGQKVEFLVSFYNNEISEKSEIFDDQFSVERPDGSNFTLKIRSTKLEDSAMYFCASRGHSGETFGSGTRLTVV.

This rearrangement joins TRBV12-3 or TRBV12-4 to TRBJ1-5; D gene unclear. The CDR3 consists of 11 residues. The V gene lost 6 bases and the J gene lost 15 bases, with 15 bases spanning the gap. The CDR3 DNA follows: TGTGCCAGCAGCGTAGGAACAGTCCGGCATTTT. The encoded protein is CASSVGTVRHF.

This clonotype was seen more than once but under ten times. This rearrangement joins TRBV19 to TRBJ2-1; 12 nucleotides align to TRBD1. The length of the CDR3 is 16 residues. V shed 4 bases, J shed 10 bases, and the junction held 11 bases outside the gene matches. Looked up from germline, CDR1 is LNHDA and CDR2 is SQIVND (reference sequence). The CDR3 DNA reads as TGTGCCAGTAGTAACGACCGGGACAGGGGGCTTGGAGAGCAGTTCTTC. Its protein product is CASSNDRDRGLGEQFF.

This clonotype was observed a handful of times. This chain connects TRBV5-8 to TRBJ2-3; weak D call: TRBD2 (5 bases). The V and J ends lost 4 bases and 11 bases respectively, with 20 bases between them. Per the germline V gene, CDR1 is SGHTS and CDR2 is YDEGEE. CDR3 size: 14 residues. The DNA of the CDR3 is TGTGCCAGCAGCCCTTCAGCGGCGGCCCGGGGGCAGTATTTT. This codes for CASSPSAAARGQYF.

In its sample, this clonotype was seen a few times. This chain links TRBV3-1 with TRBJ2-1; D is ambiguous. The CDR3 length is 19 residues. Germline V gives CDR1 LGHDT, CDR2 YNNKEL (reference sequence). Trimming stripped 0 bases from V and 11 bases from J, with 29 bases between. In DNA form, the CDR3 reads TGTGCCAGCAGCCAAGATCCTCCGAGCTATGGAGTAGGATATCTAAAGCAGTTCTTC. Protein product: CASSQDPPSYGVGYLKQFF.

The DNA for the CDR3 is TGCAGTGCTAGGGGGGACAGAAGTTCCTATGGCTACACCTTC. It yields the protein CSARGDRSSYGYTF. The gene calls are TRBV20-1 and TRBJ1-2; TRBD1 aligns across 7 bases. With 3 bases clipped from V and 4 bases from J, the junction kept 8 bases outside the gene matches. CDR1 is DFQATT, CDR2 SNEGSKA, per germline (reference sequence). The CDR3 contains 14 residues.

This clonotype was recorded a few times. The chain couples TRBV4-3 to TRBJ2-2, with 9 bases matching TRBD1. V was pared by 3 bases and J by 7 bases, with 6 bases of the junction left unmatched. The CDR3 spans 15 residues. Germline V lookup: CDR1 LGHNA, CDR2 YSLEER. The CDR3 loop is CASSQDGQGNGELFF. DNA of the CDR3: TGCGCCAGCAGCCAGGATGGACAGGGGAACGGGGAGCTGTTTTTT.

This sequence joins TRBV12-3 or TRBV12-4 and TRBJ1-4; possible D gene TRBD1, 6 bases. Trimming pared 5 bases from V and 0 bases from J, leaving 16 bases between. The CDR3 has 17 residues. CDR3 in amino acids: CASSRSTGVATNEKLFF. For the CDR3, the DNA is TGTGCCAGCAGTCGCTCGACAGGAGTTGCAACTAATGAAAAACTGTTTTTT.

This clonotype occurred a few times. This chain connects TRBV6-2 or TRBV6-3 to TRBJ1-2; 7 nucleotides line up with TRBD1. In germline, CDR1 is MNHEY, CDR2 SVGEGT. The CDR3 is 13 amino acids. V shed 4 bases and J 7 bases; nucleotides not matched to a gene: 6. The CDR3 is CASSSTGVRGYTF. In nucleotides, the CDR3 is TGTGCCAGCAGTTCTACAGGGGTTCGTGGCTACACCTTC.

The chain is built from TRBV2 and TRBJ2-7; 10 bases align to TRBD2. With V trimmed by 3 bases and J by 3 bases, 5 bases remained unmatched. The CDR3 runs 15 residues. Germline assignment: CDR1 SNHLY and CDR2 FYNNEI. The CDR3 coding sequence is TGTGCCAGCAGTGATGGGCTAGCGGGAGTCTACGAGCAGTACTTC. Translation gives CASSDGLAGVYEQYF.

In this sample, this clonotype turned up many times. The gene calls are TRBV10-2 and TRBJ2-1, with D unresolved. CDR1 is WSHSY, CDR2 SAAADI, per germline. V dropped 0 bases and J dropped 6 bases, with 12 bases sitting between them. There are 15 residues in the CDR3. For the CDR3, the DNA is TGCGCCAGCAGTGAGTCGAGTCTGAACGGCAATGAGCAGTTCTTC. Protein: CASSESSLNGNEQFF.

In this sample, this clonotype turned up a few times. This chain connects TRBV28 to TRBJ2-2; perhaps TRBD1 as D (5 bases). V was shortened by 8 bases and J by 5 bases, with 18 bases between the two germline ends. From germline, CDR1 is MDHEN and CDR2 SYDVKM. This CDR3 has 15 amino acids. CDR3 amino acids: CASGAGSSGTGELFF. CDR3 in DNA: TGTGCCAGCGGCGCCGGATCGTCAGGGACCGGGGAGCTGTTTTTT.

V gene TRBV10-3 combines with J gene TRBJ2-7, with D perhaps given as TRBD1 or TRBD2 (5 bases each). The CDR3 length is 16 residues. Germline CDR1 ENHRY, CDR2 SYGVKD. The V end was cut by 0 bases, the J end by 3 bases, with 15 bases between. The CDR3 reads CAISESVGGTYYEQYF. The CDR3 nucleotides read TGTGCCATCAGTGAGTCGGTGGGTGGGACCTACTACGAGCAGTACTTC.

Many counts were recorded for this clonotype. The chain links TRBV4-3 to TRBJ2-2; D is possibly TRBD1 (6 bases). The CDR3 has 15 amino acids. V shed 3 bases and J shed 7 bases, with 15 bases lying between them. Germline lookup yields CDR1 LGHNA and CDR2 YSLEER. The CDR3 loop reads CASSHSYTGNGELFF. The CDR3 region has the DNA TGCGCCAGCAGCCACTCGTATACAGGGAACGGGGAGCTGTTTTTT.

The chain links TRBV9 to TRBJ2-7; 8 positions match TRBD2. The trim removed 3 bases at V and 0 bases at J, leaving 8 bases unmatched. Germline-derived CDR1 and CDR2 are SGDLS and YYNGEE. The CDR3 runs 16 residues. CDR3 amino acids: CASSEGGGFSSYEQYF. In nucleotides, the CDR3 is TGTGCCAGCAGCGAGGGCGGGGGGTTTAGCTCCTACGAGCAGTACTTC.

This clonotype has at least ten counts. The chain joins TRBV5-1 to TRBJ2-7, with 9 bases aligning to TRBD1. Germline lookup yields CDR1 SGHRS and CDR2 YFSETQ. V lost 4 bases to trimming and J lost 3 bases; unmatched junction nucleotides: 11. The length of the CDR3 is 16 residues. CDR3 loop: CASSVEPGQGLYEQYF. The CDR3 nucleotides are TGCGCCAGCAGCGTGGAACCGGGACAGGGCCTCTACGAGCAGTACTTC.

In this sample, this clonotype turned up many times. This sequence joins TRBV7-8 and TRBJ2-1, with D perhaps matching TRBD1 or TRBD2 (5 bases each). This CDR3 region has 15 residues. V gave up 0 bases and J gave up 2 bases, with 8 bases separating them. CDR1 and CDR2 (germline): SGHVS, FQNEAQ. Here the CDR3 reads CASSLAGAPYNEQFF. The CDR3 DNA is TGTGCCAGCAGCTTAGCCGGGGCTCCCTACAATGAGCAGTTCTTC.

The genes are TRBV7-9 and TRBJ1-1; D ambiguous. Deletions cut 2 bases from V and 9 bases from J, with 4 bases between. CDR1 and CDR2 (germline): SEHNR, FQNEAQ (reference sequence). This CDR3 has 10 amino acids. The DNA of the CDR3 is TGTGCCAGCAGCTTACCTCAAGCTTTCTTT. Its translation is CASSLPQAFF.

V usage is TRBV27 and J usage is TRBJ2-7; D ambiguous. The germline gives CDR1 MNHEY, CDR2 SMNVEV (reference sequence). Trimming pared 5 bases from V and 3 bases from J, leaving 14 bases between. The CDR3 consists of 14 residues. The CDR3: CASSPLPQIYEQYF. DNA for the CDR3: TGTGCCAGCAGTCCCCTACCCCAGATCTACGAGCAGTACTTC.

The chain uses TRBV28 and TRBJ1-2; TRBD1 agrees at 7 bases. CDR3 length: 14 amino acids. CDR1 and CDR2 (germline): MDHEN, SYDVKM. V lost 4 bases to trimming and J lost 3 bases; unmatched junction nucleotides: 5. The CDR3 reads CASSYQGGYYGYTF. CDR3 in DNA: TGTGCCAGCAGTTATCAGGGGGGGTACTATGGCTACACCTTC.

This chain uses TRBV4-3 with TRBJ2-3, with 7 bases matching TRBD2. With 1 base clipped from V and 4 bases from J, the junction kept 5 bases outside the gene matches. The germline CDR1 and CDR2 sequences are LGHNA and YSLEER. The CDR3 covers 15 residues. The CDR3 DNA reads TGCGCCAGCAGCCAAGGGCATACTAGCGCAGATACGCAGTATTTT. Translation gives CASSQGHTSADTQYF.